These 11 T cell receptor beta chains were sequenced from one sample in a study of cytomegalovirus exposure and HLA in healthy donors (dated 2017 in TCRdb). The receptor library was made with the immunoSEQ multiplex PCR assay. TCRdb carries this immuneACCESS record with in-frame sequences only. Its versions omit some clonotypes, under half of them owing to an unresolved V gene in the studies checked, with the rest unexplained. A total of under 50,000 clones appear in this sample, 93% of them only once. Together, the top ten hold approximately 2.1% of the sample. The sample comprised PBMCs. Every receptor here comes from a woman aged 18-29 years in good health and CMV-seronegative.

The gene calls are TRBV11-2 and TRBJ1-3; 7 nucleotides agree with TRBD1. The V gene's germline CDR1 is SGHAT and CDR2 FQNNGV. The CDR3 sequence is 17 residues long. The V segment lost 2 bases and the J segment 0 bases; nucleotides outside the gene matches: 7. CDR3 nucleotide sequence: TGTGCCAGCAGCTTATCCCGGTGGGACAGCTCTGGAAACACCATATATTTT. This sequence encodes CASSLSRWDSSGNTIYF.

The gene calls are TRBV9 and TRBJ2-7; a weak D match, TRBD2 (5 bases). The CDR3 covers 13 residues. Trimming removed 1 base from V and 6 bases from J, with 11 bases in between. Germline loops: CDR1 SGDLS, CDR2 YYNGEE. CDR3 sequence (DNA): TGTGCCAGCAGCGTAAAGCGGACGAGCGAGCAGTACTTC. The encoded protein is CASSVKRTSEQYF.

DNA of the CDR3: TGTGCCAGCAGTTCTAGCGGGGGGGTAGTCTACGAGCAGTACTTC. Its protein is CASSSSGGVVYEQYF. The chain employs TRBV28 and TRBJ2-7; 12 bases match TRBD2. The trim removed 4 bases at V and 3 bases at J, leaving 4 bases unmatched. CDR1 and CDR2 (germline): MDHEN, SYDVKM. The CDR3 runs to 15 residues. Supplemented by reference TRBV28 and TRBJ2-7, the full variable domain reads DVKVTQSSRYLVKRTGEKVFLECVQDMDHENMFWYRQDPGLGLRLIYFSYDVKMKEKGDIPEGYSVSREKKERFSLILESASTNQTSMYLCASSSSGGVVYEQYFGPGTRLTVT.

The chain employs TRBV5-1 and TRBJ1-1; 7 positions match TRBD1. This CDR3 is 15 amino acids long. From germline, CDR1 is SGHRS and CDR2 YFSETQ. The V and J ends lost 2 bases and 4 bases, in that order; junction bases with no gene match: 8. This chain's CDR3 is CASSLIQGLSTEAFF. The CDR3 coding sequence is TGCGCCAGCAGCTTAATACAGGGGCTAAGCACTGAAGCTTTCTTT.

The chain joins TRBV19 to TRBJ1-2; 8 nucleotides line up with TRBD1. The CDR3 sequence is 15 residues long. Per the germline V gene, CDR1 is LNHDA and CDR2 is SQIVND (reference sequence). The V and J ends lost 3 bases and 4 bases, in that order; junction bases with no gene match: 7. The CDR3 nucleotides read TGTGCCAGTAGTATTGGACAGGGAGATGTCTATGGCTACACCTTC. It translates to CASSIGQGDVYGYTF.

The CDR3, as DNA: TGTGCCAGAAAACTGGACAGGAGGGGAGGAAATCCACCCCTCCACTTT. It translates to CARKLDRRGGNPPLHF. V usage is TRBV12-1 and J usage is TRBJ1-6; TRBD1 is the table's D call and was not checked against the DNA. TRBV12-1 is labeled a pseudogene. The CDR3 runs to 16 residues.

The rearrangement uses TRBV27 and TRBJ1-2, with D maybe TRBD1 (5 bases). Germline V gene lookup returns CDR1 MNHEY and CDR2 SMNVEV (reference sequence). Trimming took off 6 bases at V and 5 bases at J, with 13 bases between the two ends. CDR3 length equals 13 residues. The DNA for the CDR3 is TGTGCCAGCAGGGGGGGGTCCGGGTATGGCTACACCTTC. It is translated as CASRGGSGYGYTF.

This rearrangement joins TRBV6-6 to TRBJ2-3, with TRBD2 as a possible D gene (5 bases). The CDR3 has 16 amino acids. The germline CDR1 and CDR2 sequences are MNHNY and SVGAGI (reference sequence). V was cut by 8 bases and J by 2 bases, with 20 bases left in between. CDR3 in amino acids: CASLGYSEGTTDTQYF. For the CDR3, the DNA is TGTGCCAGCTTGGGCTATTCAGAGGGAACCACAGATACGCAGTATTTT.

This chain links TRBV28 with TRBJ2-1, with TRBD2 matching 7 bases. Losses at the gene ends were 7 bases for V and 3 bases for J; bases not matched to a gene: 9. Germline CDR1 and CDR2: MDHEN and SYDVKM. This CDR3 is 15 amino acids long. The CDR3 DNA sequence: TGTGCCAGCACCCTGACGGGAGGAGGCTACAATGAGCAGTTCTTC. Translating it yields CASTLTGGGYNEQFF.

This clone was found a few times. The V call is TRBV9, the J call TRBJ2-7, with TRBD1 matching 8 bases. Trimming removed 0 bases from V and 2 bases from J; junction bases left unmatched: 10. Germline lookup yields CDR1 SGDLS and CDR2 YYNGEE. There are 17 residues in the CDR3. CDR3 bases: TGTGCCAGCAGCGTAGCCGACGGACAGGGTGGCCCCTACGAGCAGTACTTC. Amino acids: CASSVADGQGGPYEQYF.

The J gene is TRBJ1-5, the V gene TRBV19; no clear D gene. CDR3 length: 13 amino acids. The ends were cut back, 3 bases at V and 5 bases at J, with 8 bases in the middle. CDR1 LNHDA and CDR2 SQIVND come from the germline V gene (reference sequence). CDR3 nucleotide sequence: TGTGCCAGTAGTATTTTCCGGGATCAGCCCCAGCATTTT. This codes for CASSIFRDQPQHF. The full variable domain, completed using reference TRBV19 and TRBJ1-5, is DGGITQSPKYLFRKEGQNVTLSCEQNLNHDAMYWYRQDPGQGLRLIYYSQIVNDFQKGDIAEGYSVSREKKESFPLTVTSAQKNPTAFYLCASSIFRDQPQHFGDGTRLSIL.